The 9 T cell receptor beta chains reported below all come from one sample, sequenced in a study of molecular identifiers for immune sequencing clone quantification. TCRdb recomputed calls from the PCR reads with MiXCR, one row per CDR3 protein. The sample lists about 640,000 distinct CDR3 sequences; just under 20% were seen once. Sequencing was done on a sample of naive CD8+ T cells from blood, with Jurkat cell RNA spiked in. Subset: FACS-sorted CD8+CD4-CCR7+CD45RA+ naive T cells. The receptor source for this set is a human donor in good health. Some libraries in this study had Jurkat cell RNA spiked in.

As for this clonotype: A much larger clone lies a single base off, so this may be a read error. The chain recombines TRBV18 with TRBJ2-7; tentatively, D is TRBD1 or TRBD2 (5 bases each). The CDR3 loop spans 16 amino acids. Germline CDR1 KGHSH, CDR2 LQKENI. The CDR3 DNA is TGTGCCAGCTCACCTGGGCTCGGGACCGAAACCTACGAGCAGTGCTTC. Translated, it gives CASSPGLGTETYEQCF.

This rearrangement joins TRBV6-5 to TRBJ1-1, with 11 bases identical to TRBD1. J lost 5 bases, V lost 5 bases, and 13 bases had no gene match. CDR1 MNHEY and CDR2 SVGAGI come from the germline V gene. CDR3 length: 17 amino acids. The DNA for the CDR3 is TGTGCCAGCAGTCCCGGGACAGGGGGTTCAGGTGTGACTGAAGCTTTCTTT. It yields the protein CASSPGTGGSGVTEAFF.

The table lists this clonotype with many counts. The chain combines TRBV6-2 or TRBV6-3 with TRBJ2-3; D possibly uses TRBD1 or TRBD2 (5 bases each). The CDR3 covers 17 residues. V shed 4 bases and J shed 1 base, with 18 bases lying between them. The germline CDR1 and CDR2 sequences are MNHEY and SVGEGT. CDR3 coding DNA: TGTGCCAGCAGTTCACCCCGTCGGGACGGAGGCACAGATACGCAGTATTTT. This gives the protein CASSSPRRDGGTDTQYF.

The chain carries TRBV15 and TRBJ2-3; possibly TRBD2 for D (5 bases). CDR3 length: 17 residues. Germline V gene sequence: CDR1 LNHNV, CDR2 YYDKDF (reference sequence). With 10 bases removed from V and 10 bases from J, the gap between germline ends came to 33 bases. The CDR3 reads CASKEASSPITFGSQYF. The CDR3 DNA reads TGTGCCAGCAAGGAGGCCAGTTCCCCTATCACATTTGGTTCGCAGTATTTT.

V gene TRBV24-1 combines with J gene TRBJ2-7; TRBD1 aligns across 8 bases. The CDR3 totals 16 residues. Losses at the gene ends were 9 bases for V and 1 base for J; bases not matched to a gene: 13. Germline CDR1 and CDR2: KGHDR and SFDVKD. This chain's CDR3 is CATGTTGGLWSYEQYF. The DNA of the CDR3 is TGTGCCACCGGGACCACAGGGGGTTTGTGGTCCTACGAGCAGTACTTC.

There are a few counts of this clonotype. CDR3 coding DNA: TGTGCCAGCAGCTTAGATGGGACTAGCCTGAACACCGGGGAGCTGTTTTTT. Encoded protein: CASSLDGTSLNTGELFF. V is TRBV7-9 and J is TRBJ2-2; 9 bases are a match to TRBD2. CDR1 is SEHNR, CDR2 FQNEAQ, per germline (reference sequence). Trimming cost V 1 base and J 1 base; bases outside gene matches: 4. The CDR3 runs 17 residues.

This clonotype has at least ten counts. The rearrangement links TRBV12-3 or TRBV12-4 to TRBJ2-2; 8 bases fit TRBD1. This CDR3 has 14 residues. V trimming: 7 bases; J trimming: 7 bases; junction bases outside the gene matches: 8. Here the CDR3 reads CASTWTGSGGELFF. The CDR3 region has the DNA TGTGCCAGCACCTGGACAGGGTCCGGCGGGGAGCTGTTTTTT.

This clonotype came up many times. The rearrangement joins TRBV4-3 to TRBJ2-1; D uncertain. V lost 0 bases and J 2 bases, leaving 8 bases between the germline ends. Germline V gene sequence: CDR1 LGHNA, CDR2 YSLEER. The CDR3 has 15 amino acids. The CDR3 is CASSQEGTTYNEQFF. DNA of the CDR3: TGCGCCAGCAGCCAAGAGGGAACTACCTACAATGAGCAGTTCTTC.

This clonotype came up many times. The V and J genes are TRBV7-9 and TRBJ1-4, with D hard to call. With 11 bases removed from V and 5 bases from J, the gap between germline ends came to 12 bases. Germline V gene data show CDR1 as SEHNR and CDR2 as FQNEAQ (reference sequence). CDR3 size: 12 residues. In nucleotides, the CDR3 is TGTGCCGGCCGCAGCCAGAATGAAAAACTGTTTTTT. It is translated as CAGRSQNEKLFF.